In its sample, the clone carrying this TCR beta chain was seen a few times. The antigen remains unidentified. Germline CDR1 reads MDHEN; CDR2 reads SYDVKM. V shed 9 bases and J shed 1 base, with 15 bases lying between them. The CDR3 is made up of 14 amino acids. This entry is derived from a study of Graves' ophthalmopathy and Graves' hyperthyroidism. As for the study in general: By definition, stable hyperthyroidism involved no ophthalmopathy within 18 months of follow-up. Study outcomes and limitations: Ophthalmopathy progression cases were predicted by the model with 55% to 71% sensitivity and 72.22% specificity.

Beta-chain TCR CDR3 regions were amplified from RNA transcripts. HTBI-primed first-round RT-PCR preceded second-round multiplex PCR. TCRdb re-derived calls from the multiplex PCR reads in MiXCR, one entry per CDR3 protein. The repertoire holds around 1,200,000 distinct CDR3 sequences, with about two fifths as singletons. V is TRBV28 and J is TRBJ1-2; D gene ambiguous. The TCR comes from an adult man with Graves' hyperthyroidism. Sequenced input: peripheral blood or thyroid tissue (not recorded which). This CDR3 reads CASISIRNNYGYTF. The CDR3 DNA reads as TGTGCCAGTATATCGATTCGGAATAACTATGGCTACACCTTC.